The 16 T cell receptor beta chains presented below share a single source sample, sequenced in a study of blood T cell repertoires in COVID-19 (dated by TCRdb to the early 2020s). Libraries were made using the immunoSEQ multiplex PCR assay. Drawn from immuneACCESS, this table holds only the in-frame rearrangements with V and J called that TCRdb kept. Clones are partly lost; checked studies trace under half to an unresolved V gene and leave the rest unexplained. The sample data list roughly 16,000 clones, and roughly nine tenths of these were observed just once. The ten largest account for 3.1% of the sample. The sequenced sample consisted of peripheral blood. The receptors come from a human donor in a cohort sampled during active COVID-19.

This clone has just one count. The chain is built from TRBV25-1 and TRBJ2-7; 10 bases map to TRBD2. This CDR3 is built from 16 residues. The germline CDR1 and CDR2 sequences are MGHDK and SYGVNS. The J segment lost 0 bases and the V segment lost 2 bases, leaving 4 bases of the junction unmatched. CDR3 sequence reads: CASSEASGGPSYEQYF. The CDR3 nucleotides read TGTGCCAGCAGTGAAGCTAGCGGGGGTCCCTCCTACGAGCAGTACTTC.

The chain is built from TRBV5-6 and TRBJ2-4; a weak D match, TRBD1 (5 bases). The CDR3 runs to 14 residues. V gave up 3 bases and J gave up 6 bases, with 13 bases separating them. CDR1 is SGHDT, CDR2 YYEEEE, per germline. CDR3 amino acids: CASSSGQGRNIQYF. The CDR3 DNA follows: TGTGCCAGCAGCTCTGGTCAGGGAAGAAACATTCAGTACTTC.

The chain is built from TRBV5-8 and TRBJ1-3, with D tentatively TRBD1 (6 bases). Germline assignment: CDR1 SGHTS and CDR2 YDEGEE. This CDR3 comprises 15 residues. V was pared by 0 bases and J by 0 bases, with 7 bases between. CDR3 DNA: TGTGCCAGCAGCTTGGGACAGGTCTCTGGAAACACCATATATTTT. Its protein is CASSLGQVSGNTIYF.

The chain couples TRBV29-1 to TRBJ2-5; possibly TRBD2 for D (5 bases). From germline, CDR1 is SQVTM and CDR2 ANQGSEA. V shed 0 bases and J shed 2 bases, with 19 bases lying between them. This CDR3 region has 17 residues. The CDR3 nucleotides are TGCAGCGTTGAAGATCCACAGAGATTGACTAAACAAGAGACCCAGTACTTC. Residues: CSVEDPQRLTKQETQYF. Full variable domain (outside the CDR3, taken from reference TRBV29-1 and TRBJ2-5): SAVISQKPSRDICQRGTSLTIQCQVDSQVTMMFWYRQQPGQSLTLIATANQGSEATYESGFVIDKFPISRPNLTFSTLTVSNMSPEDSSIYLCSVEDPQRLTKQETQYFGPGTRLLVL.

The rearrangement joins TRBV15 to TRBJ1-5; D gene unclear. Trimming shortened V by 3 bases and J by 0 bases, and 6 bases separated the two germline ends. CDR1 LNHNV and CDR2 YYDKDF come from the germline V gene (reference sequence). This CDR3 contains 14 residues. In DNA form, the CDR3 reads TGTGCCACCAGCAGCCCACATAGCAATCAGCCCCAGCATTTT. Translation gives CATSSPHSNQPQHF.

The J gene is TRBJ1-2, the V gene TRBV7-2; TRBD1 aligns across 7 bases. This CDR3 is 14 amino acids long. V shed 0 bases, J shed 4 bases, and the junction held 2 bases outside the gene matches. Looked up from germline, CDR1 is SGHTA and CDR2 is FQGNSA. CDR3 DNA: TGTGCCAGCAGCTTAGCGCAGGGGGGCTATGGCTACACCTTC. Encoded protein: CASSLAQGGYGYTF. Combining the CDR3 with reference TRBV7-2 and TRBJ1-2 gives the whole variable domain GAGVSQSPSNKVTEKGKDVELRCDPISGHTALYWYRQSLGQGLEFLIYFQGNSAPDKSGLPSDRFSAERTGGSVSTLTIQRTQQEDSAVYLCASSLAQGGYGYTFGSGTRLTVV.

The CDR3 loop is CSVPRGGGPLDEQFF. The CDR3 DNA sequence: TGCAGCGTTCCACGTGGGGGGGGGCCATTAGATGAGCAGTTCTTC. The chain recombines TRBV29-1 with TRBJ2-1; a weak D match, TRBD2 (7 bases). CDR1 is SQVTM and CDR2 is ANQGSEA in the germline V gene. V lost 5 bases to trimming and J lost 8 bases, with 22 bases between them. The length of the CDR3 is 15 residues.

The chain couples TRBV19 to TRBJ2-6, with D possibly matching TRBD2 (7 bases). The germline gives CDR1 LNHDA, CDR2 SQIVND (reference sequence). This CDR3 comprises 16 residues. The V end lost 4 bases, the J end lost 2 bases, and 12 bases lay between the germline ends. CDR3 DNA: TGTGCCAGTAGTACCCACGGGGGGCCTGGGGCCAACGTCCTGACTTTC. This gives the protein CASSTHGGPGANVLTF.

The chain uses TRBV5-1 and TRBJ2-7; 9 bases map to TRBD1. CDR1 SGHRS and CDR2 YFSETQ come from the germline V gene. The junction had 11 bases not matched to a gene; V was cut back by 3 bases and J by 4 bases. This CDR3 contains 16 residues. The DNA of the CDR3 is TGCGCCAGCAGCTCGACCCGAACAGGGGGCGGGTACGAGCAGTACTTC. It is translated as CASSSTRTGGGYEQYF.

The V and J genes are TRBV5-4 and TRBJ2-6, with TRBD1 matching 11 bases. Germline lookup yields CDR1 SGHNT and CDR2 YYREEE (reference sequence). J was trimmed by 0 bases and V by 4 bases; bases with no gene match: 3. The CDR3 is made up of 17 amino acids. The CDR3 protein is CASSPGTGGSGANVLTF. The CDR3 nucleotides read TGTGCCAGCAGCCCCGGGACAGGGGGCTCTGGGGCCAACGTCCTGACTTTC.

This chain uses TRBV4-1 with TRBJ2-1, with 7 bases that match TRBD1. The CDR3 runs 16 residues. CDR1 and CDR2 from the germline V gene are MGHRA and YSYEKL. V was pared by 1 base and J by 0 bases, with 3 bases of the junction left unmatched. The CDR3 DNA is TGCGCCAGCAGCCAAGGACAGGGCGGCTCCTACAATGAGCAGTTCTTC. This encodes CASSQGQGGSYNEQFF.

V usage is TRBV30 and J usage is TRBJ1-2, with 7 bases identical to TRBD1. The CDR3 loop spans 15 amino acids. Unmatched junction bases numbered 16, after V lost 5 bases and J lost 7 bases. Germline V lookup: CDR1 GTSNPN, CDR2 SVGIG (reference sequence). The chain's CDR3 is CAWGRGRGQFGGYTF. The CDR3 coding sequence is TGTGCCTGGGGCCGCGGGAGGGGGCAATTTGGTGGCTACACCTTC.

The chain has TRBV9 and TRBJ2-5; tentatively, D is TRBD1 (6 bases). The CDR3 sequence is 15 residues long. CDR1 SGDLS and CDR2 YYNGEE come from the germline V gene. The V gene lost 4 bases and the J gene lost 5 bases, with 18 bases spanning the gap. The CDR3 sequence is CASSPRQDGWETQYF. The CDR3 bases are TGTGCCAGCAGCCCTCGACAGGATGGGTGGGAGACCCAGTACTTC. Filled out from reference TRBV9 and TRBJ2-5, the complete variable domain reads DSGVTQTPKHLITATGQRVTLRCSPRSGDLSVYWYQQSLDQGLQFLIQYYNGEERAKGNILERFSAQQFPDLHSELNLSSLELGDSALYFCASSPRQDGWETQYFGPGTRLLVL.

The CDR3: CASSPGGTTDTQYF. The CDR3, as DNA: TGTGCCAGCAGCCCAGGGGGAACCACAGATACGCAGTATTTT. The gene calls are TRBV7-2 and TRBJ2-3, with TRBD1 identical over 7 bases. Germline CDR1 and CDR2: SGHTA and FQGNSA. The CDR3 has 14 residues. V shed 5 bases, J shed 2 bases, and the junction held 4 bases outside the gene matches.

The chain carries TRBV5-8 and TRBJ1-5, with 9 positions matching TRBD1. The junction had 7 bases not matched to a gene; V was cut back by 4 bases and J by 5 bases. CDR1 and CDR2 (germline): SGHTS, YDEGEE. The CDR3 sequence is 15 residues long. CDR3 protein: CASSLGQGLHQPQHF. The CDR3 DNA reads TGTGCCAGCAGCCTGGGACAGGGCTTACATCAGCCCCAGCATTTT. Full variable domain (outside the CDR3, taken from reference TRBV5-8 and TRBJ1-5): EAGVTQSPTHLIKTRGQQATLRCSPISGHTSVYWYQQALGLGLQFLLWYDEGEERNRGNFPPRFSGRQFPNYSSELNVNALELEDSALYLCASSLGQGLHQPQHFGDGTRLSIL.

V gene TRBV6-4 combines with J gene TRBJ2-2; no clear D gene. The V end was cut by 2 bases, the J end by 4 bases, with 5 bases between. The CDR3 totals 13 residues. CDR1 is MRHNA, CDR2 SNTAGT, per germline. Here the CDR3 reads CASSDGVTGELFF. The DNA of the CDR3 is TGTGCCAGCAGTGACGGAGTCACCGGGGAGCTGTTTTTT.